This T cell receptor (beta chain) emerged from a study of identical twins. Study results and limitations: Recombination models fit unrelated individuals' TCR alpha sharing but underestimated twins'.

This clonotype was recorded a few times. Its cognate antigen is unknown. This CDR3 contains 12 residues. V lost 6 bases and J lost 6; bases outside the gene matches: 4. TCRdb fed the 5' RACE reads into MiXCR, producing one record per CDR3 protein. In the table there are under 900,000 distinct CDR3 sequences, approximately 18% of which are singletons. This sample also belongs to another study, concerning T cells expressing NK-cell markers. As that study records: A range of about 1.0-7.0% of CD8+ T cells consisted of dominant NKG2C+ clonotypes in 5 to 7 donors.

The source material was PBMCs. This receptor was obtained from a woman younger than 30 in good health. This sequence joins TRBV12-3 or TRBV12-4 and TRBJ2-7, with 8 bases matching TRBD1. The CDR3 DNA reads TGTGCCAGCAGCCGGGACAGGCGCGAGCAGTACTTC. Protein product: CASSRDRREQYF.